The 26 T cell receptor beta chains in this list originate from one sample, sequenced in a study of Ad26.COV2.S vaccination and SARS-CoV-2 variants. Some clones are missing from TCRdb's copy, which holds only in-frame ones; the method was immunoSEQ multiplex PCR. The sample holds hundreds of thousands of clones, around 89% seen once. This sample's treatment: some 19 received Ad26.COV2.S at low or high dose, single or two shots; about 5 received placebo; per-sample allocation not given. Samples came from day 63 after the first vaccine or placebo injection. The input for sequencing was peripheral blood, taken in a trial of Ad26.COV2.S vaccine versus placebo. These receptors all come from a person between 18 and 59 years old who received the Ad26.COV2.S COVID-19 vaccine or a placebo.

The CDR3 loop reads CAISGTGTRNLGLNTGELFF. DNA of the CDR3: TGTGCCATCAGTGGCACAGGTACCCGTAACTTAGGACTGAACACCGGGGAGCTGTTTTTT. The genes are TRBV10-3 and TRBJ2-2; D tentatively fits TRBD1 or TRBD2 (5 bases each). This CDR3 comprises 20 residues. Trimming left V 4 bases short and J 1 base short, with 25 bases between. Germline CDR1 ENHRY, CDR2 SYGVKD.

J is TRBJ1-2 and V is TRBV29-1; D may be TRBD1 (5 bases). Trimming took 3 bases from V and 7 from J, leaving 15 bases between them. This CDR3 spans 13 amino acids. Germline CDR1 and CDR2: SQVTM and ANQGSEA. CDR3 nucleotides: TGCAGCGTTGATAGGGGCGAGAGATCTGGCTACACCTTC. As protein: CSVDRGERSGYTF.

Concerning this clone itself: Other DNA sequences in the sample encode the same CDR3. The chain joins TRBV14 to TRBJ2-7; no firm D call. The V end lost 1 base, the J end lost 2 bases, and 6 bases lay between the germline ends. CDR3 length: 13 residues. Germline assignment: CDR1 SGHDN and CDR2 FVKESK. The DNA of the CDR3 is TGTGCCAGCAGCCAAGTAAGGGCCTACGAGCAGTACTTC. Translating it yields CASSQVRAYEQYF.

This clone was observed a single time. This chain links TRBV30 with TRBJ1-5; TRBD1 matches 8 bases. V lost 3 bases, J lost 3 bases, and 4 bases stayed unmatched. Germline V CDR1 and CDR2: GTSNPN, SVGIG (reference sequence). The length of the CDR3 is 14 residues. The CDR3 DNA sequence: TGTGCCTGGAGCCTGACAGGGGTCAATCAGCCCCAGCATTTT. Its protein product is CAWSLTGVNQPQHF.

V is TRBV6-5 and J is TRBJ1-1, with 8 bases that match TRBD1. From germline, CDR1 is MNHEY and CDR2 SVGAGI. CDR3 length equals 13 residues. J was trimmed by 5 bases and V by 6 bases; bases with no gene match: 5. CDR3 DNA sequence: TGTGCCAGCAGCTGGACAGGGAGGACTGAAGCTTTCTTT. As protein: CASSWTGRTEAFF.

This clone was counted once. The rearrangement links TRBV19 to TRBJ1-5; 7 bases fit TRBD1. The CDR3 has 17 residues. The germline V gene encodes CDR1 LNHDA and CDR2 SQIVND (reference sequence). V was clipped by 9 bases and J by 6 bases; unmatched bases: 20. This CDR3 reads CASDRVGQVISSQPQHF. The CDR3 region has the DNA TGTGCCAGCGACCGCGTTGGACAGGTCATATCAAGTCAGCCCCAGCATTTT.

This chain joins TRBV12-3 or TRBV12-4 and TRBJ2-1, with 9 bases that match TRBD1. The length of the CDR3 is 12 residues. V lost 6 bases to trimming and J lost 9 bases; unmatched junction nucleotides: 3. The CDR3 sequence: CASRTGGPEQFF. As DNA, the CDR3 is TGTGCCAGCAGGACAGGGGGTCCTGAGCAGTTCTTC.

This clone has more than one count but fewer than ten. The chain uses TRBV7-9 and TRBJ2-7; 7 positions agree with TRBD1. Germline CDR1 SEHNR, CDR2 FQNEAQ (reference sequence). V was clipped by 4 bases and J by 6 bases; unmatched bases: 9. The CDR3 is 14 residues long. DNA for the CDR3: TGTGCCAGCAGCTCCGACAGGGTTCGACGCGAGCAGTACTTC. It codes for CASSSDRVRREQYF.

This chain links TRBV18 with TRBJ1-4; TRBD1 aligns across 7 bases. The germline V gene has CDR1 KGHSH and CDR2 LQKENI. The J segment lost 4 bases and the V segment lost 4 bases, leaving 6 bases of the junction unmatched. The CDR3 consists of 15 residues. As DNA, the CDR3 is TGTGCCAGCTCACTCCGGACAGGAGTTAATGAAAAACTGTTTTTT. Translating gives CASSLRTGVNEKLFF.

The chain recombines TRBV30 with TRBJ1-1; TRBD1 might be the D (5 bases). This CDR3 contains 13 residues. CDR1 and CDR2 (germline): GTSNPN, SVGIG (reference sequence). Trimming left V 1 base short and J 0 bases short, with 6 bases between. CDR3 DNA sequence: TGTGCCTGGAGTGGACAGCTGAACACTGAAGCTTTCTTT. Translation gives CAWSGQLNTEAFF.

This clone was detected once. This chain links TRBV5-1 with TRBJ2-1, with D possibly TRBD2 on 5 matching bases. The CDR3 length is 13 residues. V lost 3 bases and J 10 bases, leaving 14 bases between the germline ends. The germline gives CDR1 SGHRS, CDR2 YFSETQ. The CDR3 nucleotides are TGCGCCAGCAGCTACGAGGGAGAGGAGGAGCAGTTCTTC. Translated, it gives CASSYEGEEEQFF. The full variable domain, completed using reference TRBV5-1 and TRBJ2-1, is KAGVTQTPRYLIKTRGQQVTLSCSPISGHRSVSWYQQTPGQGLQFLFEYFSETQRNKGNFPGRFSGRQFSNSRSEMNVSTLELGDSALYLCASSYEGEEEQFFGPGTRLTVL.

The chain is built from TRBV18 and TRBJ1-2; 8 bases line up with TRBD1. Looked up from germline, CDR1 is KGHSH and CDR2 is LQKENI. The junction had 4 bases not matched to a gene; V was cut back by 5 bases and J by 2 bases. The CDR3 extends over 14 amino acids. CDR3 loop: CASSAGQENYGYTF. The DNA of the CDR3 is TGTGCCAGCTCAGCGGGACAGGAAAACTATGGCTACACCTTC.

About this clone: This same CDR3 is encoded by further DNA sequences in the sample. This sequence joins TRBV19 and TRBJ2-5; D perhaps matches TRBD2 (5 bases). Germline V gene lookup returns CDR1 LNHDA and CDR2 SQIVND (reference sequence). Trimming took 6 bases from V and 5 from J, leaving 10 bases between them. There are 12 residues in the CDR3. CDR3 bases: TGTGCCAGTAGCCCTGGCGGGGAGACCCAGTACTTC. Its protein product is CASSPGGETQYF.

The genes are TRBV7-2 and TRBJ2-7, with 7 bases lining up with TRBD2. J gave up 2 bases and V 4 bases, and 5 bases lay outside the gene matches. CDR3 size: 14 residues. CDR1 SGHTA and CDR2 FQGNSA come from the germline V gene. CDR3 nucleotides: TGTGCCAGCAGCTCCGGGACTACCGCCTACGAGCAGTACTTC. It translates to CASSSGTTAYEQYF.

V gene TRBV2 combines with J gene TRBJ1-6; no firm D call. This CDR3 spans 17 amino acids. The V end lost 2 bases, the J end lost 0 bases, and 11 bases lay between the germline ends. Germline CDR1 reads SNHLY; CDR2 reads FYNNEI. The DNA for the CDR3 is TGTGCCAGCAGTGAATACAGCTTTAGCTCCTATAATTCACCCCTCCACTTT. This sequence encodes CASSEYSFSSYNSPLHF. Variable domain in full (rest from reference TRBV2 and TRBJ1-6): EPEVTQTPSHQVTQMGQEVILRCVPISNHLYFYWYRQILGQKVEFLVSFYNNEISEKSEIFDDQFSVERPDGSNFTLKIRSTKLEDSAMYFCASSEYSFSSYNSPLHFGNGTRLTVT.

This clone has just one count. CDR3 residues: CASSLGIRETQYF. In DNA form, the CDR3 reads TGCGCCAGCAGCTTGGGTATCCGGGAGACCCAGTACTTC. The J gene is TRBJ2-5, the V gene TRBV5-1; D uncertain. V lost 0 bases and J lost 5, with 8 bases in between. The germline V gene encodes CDR1 SGHRS and CDR2 YFSETQ. The CDR3 length is 13 residues. The full variable domain, completed using reference TRBV5-1 and TRBJ2-5, is KAGVTQTPRYLIKTRGQQVTLSCSPISGHRSVSWYQQTPGQGLQFLFEYFSETQRNKGNFPGRFSGRQFSNSRSEMNVSTLELGDSALYLCASSLGIRETQYFGPGTRLLVL.

The V gene is TRBV6-1, the J gene TRBJ1-2; TRBD1 is a possible D gene (6 bases). The germline V and J ends were trimmed by 1 base and 5 bases, with 14 bases remaining between them. The CDR3 loop spans 15 amino acids. The V gene's germline CDR1 is MNHNS and CDR2 SASEGT. This chain's CDR3 is CASSEGRQDDYGYTF. CDR3 coding DNA: TGTGCCAGCAGTGAAGGGCGACAGGATGATTATGGCTACACCTTC.

V and J are TRBV27 and TRBJ2-3; TRBD1 matches at 10 bases. J lost 6 bases, V lost 6 bases, and 9 bases had no gene match. The CDR3 is made up of 15 amino acids. The germline V gene encodes CDR1 MNHEY and CDR2 SMNVEV (reference sequence). CDR3 nucleotides: TGTGCCAGCAGACCCGGACAGGGGGGAGTTGATACGCAGTATTTT. This encodes CASRPGQGGVDTQYF.

V usage is TRBV7-9 and J usage is TRBJ1-1; no firm D call. This CDR3 region has 12 residues. In germline, CDR1 is SEHNR, CDR2 FQNEAQ (reference sequence). V was shortened by 5 bases and J by 0 bases, with 4 bases between the two germline ends. This CDR3 reads CASSRVNTEAFF. For the CDR3, the DNA is TGTGCCAGCAGCCGGGTGAACACTGAAGCTTTCTTT.

The chain employs TRBV27 and TRBJ2-7; D tentatively fits TRBD1 or TRBD2 (6 bases each). V dropped 5 bases and J dropped 0 bases, with 23 bases sitting between them. CDR3 size: 18 residues. From germline, CDR1 is MNHEY and CDR2 SMNVEV (reference sequence). CDR3 sequence reads: CASSIRWSAGDFSYEQYF. Written as DNA, the CDR3 is TGTGCCAGCAGTATCCGTTGGTCGGCAGGGGACTTCTCCTACGAGCAGTACTTC.

This clone was picked up a small number of times. The genes are TRBV27 and TRBJ1-6, with 7 bases matching TRBD1. Trimming took 6 bases from V and 6 from J; bases not matched to a gene: 5. Looked up from germline, CDR1 is MNHEY and CDR2 is SMNVEV (reference sequence). The CDR3 is 14 residues long. The CDR3 loop reads CASRRDSFNSPLHF. DNA of the CDR3: TGTGCCAGCAGAAGGGACAGCTTTAATTCACCCCTCCACTTT.

J is TRBJ1-2 and V is TRBV7-9; no reliable D call. CDR3 length equals 14 residues. Germline CDR1 reads SEHNR; CDR2 reads FQNEAQ (reference sequence). V lost 4 bases, J lost 0 bases, and 9 bases lay in between. CDR3 DNA sequence: TGTGCCAGCAGCTCGTTTCAGTCTAACTATGGCTACACCTTC. Translation gives CASSSFQSNYGYTF.

The J gene is TRBJ2-5, the V gene TRBV28; 8 bases are shared with TRBD1. The germline V gene encodes CDR1 MDHEN and CDR2 SYDVKM. V shed 2 bases and J 4 bases; nucleotides not matched to a gene: 6. The CDR3 has 15 amino acids. CDR3 region: CASSLQGAGGETQYF. For the CDR3, the DNA is TGTGCCAGCAGTTTACAGGGGGCAGGGGGAGAGACCCAGTACTTC. Full variable domain (missing parts from reference TRBV28 and TRBJ2-5): DVKVTQSSRYLVKRTGEKVFLECVQDMDHENMFWYRQDPGLGLRLIYFSYDVKMKEKGDIPEGYSVSREKKERFSLILESASTNQTSMYLCASSLQGAGGETQYFGPGTRLLVL.

The CDR3 coding sequence is TGCAGCGTGTCGGCCAGGGGTCCCTCTGGGGCCAACGTCCTGACTTTC. Translated: CSVSARGPSGANVLTF. The V gene is TRBV29-1, the J gene TRBJ2-6; tentatively, D is TRBD1 (6 bases). CDR3 length: 16 amino acids. Deletions cut 6 bases from V and 0 bases from J, with 15 bases between. Per germline, CDR1 SQVTM and CDR2 ANQGSEA.

The CDR3, as DNA: TGTGCCAGCGGGCCGGTCAGGGGTTTAGATACGCAGTATTTT. Protein: CASGPVRGLDTQYF. The V and J genes are TRBV2 and TRBJ2-3, with D possibly being TRBD1 (6 bases). CDR1 and CDR2 from the germline V gene are SNHLY and FYNNEI. Trimming took 8 bases from V and 5 from J, leaving 17 bases between them. The CDR3 extends over 14 amino acids.

This rearrangement joins TRBV10-3 to TRBJ1-1; 9 bases align to TRBD1. The CDR3 contains 13 residues. Germline lookup yields CDR1 ENHRY and CDR2 SYGVKD. The ends lost 6 bases at V and 5 bases at J; junction bases unmatched: 4. CDR3 protein: CAIRGQGGTEAFF. DNA for the CDR3: TGTGCCATCAGGGGACAGGGAGGGACTGAAGCTTTCTTT.